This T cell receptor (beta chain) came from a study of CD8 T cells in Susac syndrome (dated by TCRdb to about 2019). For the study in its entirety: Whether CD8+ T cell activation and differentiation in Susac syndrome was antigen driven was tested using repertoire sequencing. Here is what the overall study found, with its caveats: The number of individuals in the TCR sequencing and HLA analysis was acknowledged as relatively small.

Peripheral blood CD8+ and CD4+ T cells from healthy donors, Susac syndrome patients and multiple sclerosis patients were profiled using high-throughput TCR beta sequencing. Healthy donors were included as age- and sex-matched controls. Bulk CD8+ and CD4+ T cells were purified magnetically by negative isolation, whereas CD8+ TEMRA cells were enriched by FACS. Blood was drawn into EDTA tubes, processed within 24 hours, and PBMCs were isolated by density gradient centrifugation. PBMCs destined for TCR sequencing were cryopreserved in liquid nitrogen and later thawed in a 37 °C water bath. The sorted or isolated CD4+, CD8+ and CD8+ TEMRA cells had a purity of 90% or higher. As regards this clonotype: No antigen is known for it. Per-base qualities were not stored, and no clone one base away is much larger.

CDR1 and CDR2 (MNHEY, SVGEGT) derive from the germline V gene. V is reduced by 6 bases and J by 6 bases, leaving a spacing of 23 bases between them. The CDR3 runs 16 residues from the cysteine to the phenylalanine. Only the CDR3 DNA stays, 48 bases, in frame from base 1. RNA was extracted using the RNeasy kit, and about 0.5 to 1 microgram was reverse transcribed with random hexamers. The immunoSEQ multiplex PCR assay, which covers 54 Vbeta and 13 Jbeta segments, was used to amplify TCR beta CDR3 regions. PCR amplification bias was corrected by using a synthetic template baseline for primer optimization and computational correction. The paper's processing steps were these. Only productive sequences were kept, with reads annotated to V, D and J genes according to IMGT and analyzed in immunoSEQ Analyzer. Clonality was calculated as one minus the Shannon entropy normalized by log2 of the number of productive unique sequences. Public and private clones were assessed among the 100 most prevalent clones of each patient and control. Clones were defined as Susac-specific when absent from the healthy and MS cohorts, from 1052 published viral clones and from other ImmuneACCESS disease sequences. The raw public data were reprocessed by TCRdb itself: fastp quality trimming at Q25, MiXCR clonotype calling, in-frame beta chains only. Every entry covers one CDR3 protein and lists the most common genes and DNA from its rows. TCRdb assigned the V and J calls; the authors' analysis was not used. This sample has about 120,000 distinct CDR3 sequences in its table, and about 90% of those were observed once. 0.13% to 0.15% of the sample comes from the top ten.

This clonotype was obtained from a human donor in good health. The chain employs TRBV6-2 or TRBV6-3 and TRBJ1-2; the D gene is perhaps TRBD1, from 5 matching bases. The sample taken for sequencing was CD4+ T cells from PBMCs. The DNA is TGTGCCAGCAGCGCGGTGGGGGGACCGCAACTTCATGGCTACACCTTC. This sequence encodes CASSAVGGPQLHGYTF.